This is a list of T cell receptor beta chains from one sample in a study of blood T cell repertoires in COVID-19. Repertoires were generated with immunoSEQ multiplex PCR, while TCRdb's copy carries only in-frame clones and drops some. The sample holds about 180,000 clones, over 70% seen once. Material for sequencing was PBMCs or T cells enriched from blood (not recorded which). The source is a man aged 55 to 70 who had been exposed to COVID-19. CDR3s leave out the opening cysteine and the closing phenylalanine or tryptophan. The D gene is left open where the match is weak.

TRBV9	TRBJ2-3	NA	ASSVAVVMDTQY
TRBV7-9	TRBJ2-3	NA	ASSSSVATSSRTDTQY
TRBV27	TRBJ1-4	TRBD1	ASRRGQGNEKLF
TRBV9	TRBJ2-7	NA	ASSPQARSREQY
TRBV28	TRBJ2-6	NA	ASSRGASSGANVLT
TRBV7-9	TRBJ2-2	TRBD1	ASSFRDRGILSGELF
TRBV7-2	TRBJ2-5	TRBD1	ASSLGHRGRQETQY
TRBV5-1	TRBJ2-7	NA	ASSLDTIYEQY
TRBV7-2	TRBJ2-3	NA	ASSLVSGSSTDTQY
TRBV9	TRBJ2-7	TRBD2	ASSVGDGRAPSYEQY
TRBV9	TRBJ2-3	TRBD1	ASSVVQGYPDTQY
TRBV11-2	TRBJ2-1	NA	ASSPKSTGEQF